The rows below give T cell receptor beta chains drawn from one sample of a study of cytomegalovirus exposure and HLA in healthy donors. Some clones are missing from TCRdb's copy, which holds only in-frame ones; the method was immunoSEQ multiplex PCR. The sample holds approximately 170,000 clones; around four fifths are singletons and the top ten take about 2.1%. Input material: PBMCs. Every receptor here comes from a man aged 30 to 39 in good health and CMV-seropositive. The CDR3 runs from the conserved cysteine through the conserved F or W. The D gene is left open where the match is weak. Only part of the rows carry a size: once, few, many, or a class if the clone is expanded.

13 | - | TRBJ1-1 | - | TRBV6-1 | TGTGCCAGCAGGGACAGTGGGCTTACTGAAGCTTTCTTT | CASRDSGLTEAFF
15 | - | TRBJ2-7 | TRBD2 | TRBV10-3 | TGTGCCATCAGTGAGGAAACTAGCGGGGTCTACGAGCAGTACTTC | CAISEETSGVYEQYF
12 | once | TRBJ2-7 | TRBD2 | TRBV19 | TGTGCCAGTAGTATCCGGGAGGGCGAGCAGTACTTC | CASSIREGEQYF
13 | - | TRBJ2-7 | TRBD2 | TRBV19 | TGTGCCAGTAGTACTAGCGGGGGGTCCGAGCAGTACTTC | CASSTSGGSEQYF
14 | - | TRBJ2-1 | TRBD2 | TRBV30 | TGTGCCTGGAGGGGACTAGCGGGAGACAATGAGCAGTTCTTC | CAWRGLAGDNEQFF
14 | - | TRBJ1-1 | - | TRBV4-1 | TGCGCCAGCAGCCAAGGGGATTGGGGCCTCAGGGGTTTCTTT | CASSQGDWGLRGFF
15 | - | TRBJ2-7 | TRBD2 | TRBV4-1 | TGCGCCAGCAGCCAAGAACTAGCGGGTCTGAGAGAGCAGTACTTC | CASSQELAGLREQYF
16 | many | TRBJ2-3 | TRBD2 | TRBV5-1 | TGCGCCAGCAGCGGGACGGGACTAGCGAACACAGATACGCAGTATTTT | CASSGTGLANTDTQYF
20 | - | TRBJ2-2 | TRBD2 | TRBV10-2 | TGCGCCAGCAGTGAGCCCCGACTAGCGGGGGGCCCGTCGAACACCGGGGAGCTGTTTTTT | CASSEPRLAGGPSNTGELFF
15 | - | TRBJ2-5 | TRBD2 | TRBV18 | TGTGCCAGCTCGCTAGCGGGTACCTCCCAAGAGACCCAGTACTTC | CASSLAGTSQETQYF
14 | few | TRBJ1-1 | TRBD1 | TRBV2 | TGTGCCAGCAGTTACGGACAGGGTAAAACTGAAGCTTTCTTT | CASSYGQGKTEAFF
15 | - | TRBJ2-5 | TRBD1 | TRBV9 | TGTGCCAGCAGCCATGGGACAGCCTTTCAAGAGACCCAGTACTTC | CASSHGTAFQETQYF
12 | - | TRBJ1-2 | - | TRBV18 | TGTGCCAGCTCACCCGACGGGAATGGCTACACCTTC | CASSPDGNGYTF
15 | - | TRBJ2-1 | - | TRBV5-1 | TGCGCCAGCAGTCTAGACTATAGCTCCTACAATGAGCAGTTCTTC | CASSLDYSSYNEQFF